The clone carrying this T cell receptor beta chain came up a few times. This sample was included in a study of CD8 T cells in ankylosing spondylitis. Germline V gives CDR1 SEHNR, CDR2 FQNEAQ (reference sequence). V lost 5 bases and J lost 11, with 16 bases in between. The CDR3 sequence is 14 residues long. Each CDR3 protein gets one entry after TCRdb re-called the 5' RACE reads with MiXCR. The sample records 300,000 to 350,000 distinct CDR3 sequences, less than 25% being singletons. This clonotype originated in a female donor with ankylosing spondylitis or in good health (not recorded which). Sequencing was performed on blood, either unsorted or a sorted T cell fraction (not recorded which). The chain is built from TRBV7-9 and TRBJ1-6; tentatively, D is TRBD1 (5 bases). This CDR3 reads CASSLMGGRTPLHF. In DNA, the CDR3 is TGTGCCAGCAGCCTAATGGGGGGAAGGACACCCCTCCACTTT.